This T cell receptor (beta chain) was recovered during a study of blood T cell repertoires in COVID-19 (dated by TCRdb to about 2020). A note on the overall study: Samples from collaborators originated in the United States, Italy and Spain and spanned both the acute and convalescent phases of COVID-19. The material from the prospective study consisted of cDNA or gDNA derived from T cells, B-cell-depleted T cells, or PBMCs. Deeply sampled blood TCRbeta repertoires from subjects exposed to, actively infected with, or recovered from COVID-19 were included in the dataset. A freely available public database, intended as a resource for researchers studying the immune response to SARS-CoV-2, is where the repertoires were released. Samples were obtained from the ongoing ImmuneRACE study (first 160 participants) and from over 1,000 subjects provided by 6 global collaborators. Sample metadata almost always included a de-identified subject ID, COVID-19 status, age in years and sex. HLA class I and class II types, where available, came from metadata supplied by the sample provider rather than from assay-based typing.

The collaborating institutions used their own protocols to collect whole blood in K2EDTA tubes. Collaborator samples were shipped for TCRbeta analysis as frozen whole blood, isolated PBMCs, or DNA extracted from either sample type. Turning to this clone: Its binding antigen is unknown. Base qualities are missing; no much larger clone stands one base away.

What the study reported, not specific to this receptor: The amount of clinical and demographic metadata varied by source and participant and was provided uncurated.

The germline V gene (reference sequence) gives CDR1 as LNHNV and CDR2 as YYDKDF. Germline trimming: 3 bases from V, 1 base from J; junction bases outside gene matches: 2. From the cysteine up to the phenylalanine, the CDR3 has a length of 15 residues. Of all the DNA, just the CDR3 is kept, 45 bases in frame from base 1. TCRbeta CDR3 regions were amplified from genomic DNA by means of the immunoSEQ Assay, a bias-controlled multiplex PCR. The source study handled its data this way. Nucleated cell counts per sample were estimated from amplification of reference gene primers within the assay. To quantify the absolute abundance of each unique TCRbeta CDR3 rearrangement, sequence reads were collapsed and filtered. For each sample, productive Simpson clonality was calculated as the square root of Simpson's diversity index across productive rearrangements. TCRdb stores this immuneACCESS table with in-frame sequences only. Part of the clones is absent; in the studies checked, under half of the shortfall reflects unresolved V genes, and no reason is known for the rest. V, J and clone size were drawn from that table, and D and trimming were deduced from the DNA. This sample lists about 75,000 clones; more than 75% were detected once. The leading ten clones occupy approximately 19% of the sample.

This chain is built from TRBV15 and TRBJ1-3; 8 middle bases align to TRBD1. This clonotype was sampled from a human donor in a cohort sampled during active COVID-19. Sequenced input: peripheral blood. In nucleotide form, the sequence is TGTGCCACCAGCAGGGACAGGGCATCTGGAAACACCATATATTTT. This codes for CATSRDRASGNTIYF. Reference TRBV15 and TRBJ1-3 genes cover what lies past the CDR3, so the full variable domain is DAMVIQNPRYQVTQFGKPVTLSCSQTLNHNVMYWYQQKSSQAPKLLFHYYDKDFNNEADTPDNFQSRRPNTSFCFLDIRSPGLGDTAMYLCATSRDRASGNTIYFGEGSWLTVV.